These 13 T cell receptor beta chains originate from one sample sequenced in a study of T cells after yellow fever vaccination. TCRdb passed the 5' RACE reads through MiXCR, listing each CDR3 protein once. This table holds around 340,000 distinct CDR3 sequences, roughly 8.7% found once. This specimen was PBMCs, taken on the day of the first yellow fever vaccination. These receptors were obtained from a man aged 18 to 35 who received the YFV17D yellow fever vaccine.

CDR3 in DNA: TGTGCCAGCTCCATGGGGACAGGAGGGAATCAGCCCCAGCATTTT. The encoded protein is CASSMGTGGNQPQHF. The genes are TRBV5-8 and TRBJ1-5; TRBD1 matches 8 bases. The CDR3 length is 15 residues. J gave up 4 bases and V 7 bases, and 10 bases lay outside the gene matches. CDR1 and CDR2 from the germline V gene are SGHTS and YDEGEE.

The sample holds many counts of this clonotype. The chain recombines TRBV4-2 with TRBJ2-1, with 8 bases that match TRBD2. The V and J ends lost 2 bases and 3 bases, in that order; junction bases with no gene match: 3. Germline lookup yields CDR1 LGHNA and CDR2 YNFKEQ. This CDR3 spans 15 amino acids. CDR3 loop: CASSQLRGDYNEQFF. The CDR3 coding sequence is TGTGCCAGCAGCCAATTGCGGGGGGACTACAATGAGCAGTTCTTC.

This clonotype was seen ten or more times. The V call is TRBV6-2 or TRBV6-3, the J call TRBJ1-5, with 8 positions matching TRBD1. Germline CDR1 MNHEY, CDR2 SVGEGT. The junction had 2 bases not matched to a gene; V was cut back by 4 bases and J by 3 bases. The CDR3 covers 14 residues. This CDR3 reads CASSWTGNNQPQHF. As DNA, the CDR3 is TGTGCCAGCAGTTGGACAGGGAACAATCAGCCCCAGCATTTT.

V usage is TRBV20-1 and J usage is TRBJ2-6; D is possibly TRBD1 (6 bases). The CDR3 spans 14 residues. The germline gives CDR1 DFQATT, CDR2 SNEGSKA (reference sequence). V lost 6 bases, J lost 0 bases, and 9 bases lay in between. In nucleotides, the CDR3 is TGCAGTGCCAGGGGTATCTCTGGGGCCAACGTCCTGACTTTC. This codes for CSARGISGANVLTF.

This clonotype was counted at least ten times. The chain links TRBV5-1 to TRBJ2-3, with TRBD1 identical over 8 bases. V trimming: 3 bases; J trimming: 3 bases; junction bases outside the gene matches: 9. In germline, CDR1 is SGHRS, CDR2 YFSETQ. This CDR3 spans 16 amino acids. As DNA, the CDR3 is TGCGCCAGCAGCTGGGGGAGACAGGGGCCGACAGATACGCAGTATTTT. This gives the protein CASSWGRQGPTDTQYF.

The chain is built from TRBV18 and TRBJ2-6; TRBD1 or TRBD2 may be the D gene (5 bases each). The CDR3 has 16 amino acids. V lost 6 bases, J lost 4 bases, and 16 bases lay in between. CDR1 is KGHSH and CDR2 is LQKENI in the germline V gene. CDR3 DNA sequence: TGTGCCAGCTCCCCCACATTCGGGGCCGGGGCCAACGTCCTGACTTTC. Its translation: CASSPTFGAGANVLTF.

This clonotype showed up just a few times. The J gene is TRBJ2-6, the V gene TRBV5-6; maybe TRBD2 (5 bases). CDR1 is SGHDT, CDR2 YYEEEE, per germline. CDR3 size: 15 residues. Trimming took off 5 bases at V and 4 bases at J, with 13 bases between the two ends. Here the CDR3 reads CASRLRDSGANVLTF. DNA for the CDR3: TGTGCCAGCAGACTCCGGGATTCAGGGGCCAACGTCCTGACTTTC.

This clonotype was counted between two and nine times. The chain is built from TRBV5-1 and TRBJ2-6, with D perhaps matching TRBD1 (6 bases). V was cut by 2 bases and J by 0 bases, with 9 bases left in between. Per germline, CDR1 SGHRS and CDR2 YFSETQ. The CDR3 consists of 16 residues. The CDR3 loop is CASSLTGSSGANVLTF. CDR3 bases: TGCGCCAGCAGCTTAACAGGGAGCTCTGGGGCCAACGTCCTGACTTTC.

The chain links TRBV5-1 to TRBJ2-3; 11 bases are shared with TRBD2. Germline-derived CDR1 and CDR2 are SGHRS and YFSETQ. The CDR3 runs to 16 residues. After removal of 0 bases from V and 6 bases from J, the junction contained 6 bases not matched to a gene. CDR3 in amino acids: CASSLELAGGADTQYF. The CDR3 DNA reads TGCGCCAGCAGCTTGGAGCTAGCGGGGGGAGCCGATACGCAGTATTTT. Complete variable domain (other parts from reference TRBV5-1 and TRBJ2-3): KAGVTQTPRYLIKTRGQQVTLSCSPISGHRSVSWYQQTPGQGLQFLFEYFSETQRNKGNFPGRFSGRQFSNSRSEMNVSTLELGDSALYLCASSLELAGGADTQYFGPGTRLTVL.

The chain joins TRBV11-3 to TRBJ2-1; D is tentatively TRBD1 or TRBD2 (5 bases each). This CDR3 comprises 13 residues. Trimming removed 8 bases from V and 7 bases from J, with 15 bases in between. Germline V lookup: CDR1 SGHNT, CDR2 YENEEA. CDR3 sequence (DNA): TGTGCCAGCCGGGGCCCAAAGGTGAATGAGCAGTTCTTC. Encoded protein: CASRGPKVNEQFF.

This clonotype was seen more than once but under ten times. The chain couples TRBV7-9 to TRBJ1-5; D uncertain. The V and J ends lost 4 bases and 7 bases respectively, with 14 bases between them. CDR1 is SEHNR, CDR2 FQNEAQ, per germline (reference sequence). The CDR3 sequence is 14 residues long. In DNA, the CDR3 is TGTGCCAGCAGCTCAGAGGCCCCTCCCCAGCCCCAGCATTTT. Translating it yields CASSSEAPPQPQHF.

This clonotype came up a few times. CDR3 in amino acids: CASSLFQGPPRTYGYTF. DNA for the CDR3: TGTGCCAGCAGCTTGTTCCAAGGGCCGCCCCGGACCTATGGCTACACCTTC. The V call is TRBV5-8, the J call TRBJ1-2; D uncertain. Germline loops: CDR1 SGHTS, CDR2 YDEGEE. Trimming took off 1 base at V and 4 bases at J, with 20 bases between the two ends. The length of the CDR3 is 17 residues.

The chain uses TRBV10-3 and TRBJ1-1; D is undetermined. From germline, CDR1 is ENHRY and CDR2 SYGVKD. Trimming removed 8 bases from V and 1 base from J, with 11 bases in between. The CDR3 consists of 13 residues. The CDR3 loop is CAILAQTNTEAFF. The CDR3 nucleotides are TGTGCCATCCTAGCACAGACGAACACTGAAGCTTTCTTT.